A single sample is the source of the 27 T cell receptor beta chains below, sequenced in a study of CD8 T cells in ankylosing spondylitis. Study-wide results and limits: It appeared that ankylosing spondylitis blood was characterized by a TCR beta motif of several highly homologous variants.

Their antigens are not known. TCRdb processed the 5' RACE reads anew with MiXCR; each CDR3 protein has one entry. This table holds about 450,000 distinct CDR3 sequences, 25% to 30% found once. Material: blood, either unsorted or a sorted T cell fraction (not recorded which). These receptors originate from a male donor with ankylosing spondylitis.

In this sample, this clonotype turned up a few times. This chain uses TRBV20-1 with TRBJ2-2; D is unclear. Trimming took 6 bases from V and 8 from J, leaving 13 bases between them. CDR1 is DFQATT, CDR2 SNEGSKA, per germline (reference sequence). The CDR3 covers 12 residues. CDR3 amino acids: CSATTLLGELFF. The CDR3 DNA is TGCAGTGCCACAACTCTGCTTGGGGAGCTGTTTTTT.

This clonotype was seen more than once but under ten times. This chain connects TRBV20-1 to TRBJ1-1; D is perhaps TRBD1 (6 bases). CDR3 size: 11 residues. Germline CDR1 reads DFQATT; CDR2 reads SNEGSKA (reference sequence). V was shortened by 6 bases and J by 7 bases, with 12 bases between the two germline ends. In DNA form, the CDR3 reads TGCAGTGCCGTGGGGGCAGTTGAAGCTTTCTTT. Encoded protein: CSAVGAVEAFF.

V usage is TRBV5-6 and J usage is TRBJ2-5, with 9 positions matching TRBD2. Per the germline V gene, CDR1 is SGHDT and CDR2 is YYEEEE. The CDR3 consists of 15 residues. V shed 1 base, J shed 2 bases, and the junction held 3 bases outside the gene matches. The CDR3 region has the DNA TGTGCCAGCAGCTTGACTAGCGGGTTACAAGAGACCCAGTACTTC. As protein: CASSLTSGLQETQYF. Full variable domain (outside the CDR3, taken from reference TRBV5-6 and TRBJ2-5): DAGVTQSPTHLIKTRGQQVTLRCSPKSGHDTVSWYQQALGQGPQFIFQYYEEEERQRGNFPDRFSGHQFPNYSSELNVNALLLGDSALYLCASSLTSGLQETQYFGPGTRLLVL.

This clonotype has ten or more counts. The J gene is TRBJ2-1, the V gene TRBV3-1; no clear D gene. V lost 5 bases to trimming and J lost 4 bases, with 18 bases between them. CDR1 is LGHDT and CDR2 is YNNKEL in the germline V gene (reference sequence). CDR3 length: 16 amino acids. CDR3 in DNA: TGTGCCAGCAGCGATTTAGCTCGGATCCCATACAATGAGCAGTTCTTC. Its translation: CASSDLARIPYNEQFF.

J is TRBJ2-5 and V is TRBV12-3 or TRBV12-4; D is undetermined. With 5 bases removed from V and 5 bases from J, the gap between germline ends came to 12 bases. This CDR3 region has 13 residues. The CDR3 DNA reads TGTGCCAGCAGTACGCAGGTCCGGGAGACCCAGTACTTC. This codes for CASSTQVRETQYF.

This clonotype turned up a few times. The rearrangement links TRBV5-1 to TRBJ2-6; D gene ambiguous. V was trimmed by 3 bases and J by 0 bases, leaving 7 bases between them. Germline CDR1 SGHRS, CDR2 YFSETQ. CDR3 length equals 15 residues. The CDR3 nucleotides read TGCGCCAGCAGCTCGTCTCTCTCTGGGGCCAACGTCCTGACTTTC. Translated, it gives CASSSSLSGANVLTF. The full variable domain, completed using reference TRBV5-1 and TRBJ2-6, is KAGVTQTPRYLIKTRGQQVTLSCSPISGHRSVSWYQQTPGQGLQFLFEYFSETQRNKGNFPGRFSGRQFSNSRSEMNVSTLELGDSALYLCASSSSLSGANVLTFGAGSRLTVL.

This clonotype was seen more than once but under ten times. CDR3 DNA sequence: TGTGCCAGCAGCTTATGGGGATCGGAAAACACCATATATTTT. It is translated as CASSLWGSENTIYF. The rearrangement links TRBV7-2 to TRBJ1-3, with D hard to call. V was pared by 2 bases and J by 6 bases, with 11 bases between. Germline values: CDR1 SGHTA, CDR2 FQGNSA. CDR3 length: 14 amino acids. The full variable domain, its missing parts supplied by reference TRBV7-2 and TRBJ1-3, is GAGVSQSPSNKVTEKGKDVELRCDPISGHTALYWYRQSLGQGLEFLIYFQGNSAPDKSGLPSDRFSAERTGGSVSTLTIQRTQQEDSAVYLCASSLWGSENTIYFGEGSWLTVV.

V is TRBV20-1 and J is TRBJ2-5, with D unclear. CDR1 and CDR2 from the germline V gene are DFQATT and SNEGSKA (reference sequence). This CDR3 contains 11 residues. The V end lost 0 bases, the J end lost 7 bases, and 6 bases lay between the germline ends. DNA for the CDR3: TGCAGTGCTAGAGACCCGGGGACCCAGTACTTC. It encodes CSARDPGTQYF.

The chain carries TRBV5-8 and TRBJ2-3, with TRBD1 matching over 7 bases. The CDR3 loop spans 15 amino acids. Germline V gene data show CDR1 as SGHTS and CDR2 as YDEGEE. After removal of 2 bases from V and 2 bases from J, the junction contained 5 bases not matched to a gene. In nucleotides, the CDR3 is TGTGCCAGCAGCTTACCGGGACAGCACACAGATACGCAGTATTTT. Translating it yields CASSLPGQHTDTQYF.

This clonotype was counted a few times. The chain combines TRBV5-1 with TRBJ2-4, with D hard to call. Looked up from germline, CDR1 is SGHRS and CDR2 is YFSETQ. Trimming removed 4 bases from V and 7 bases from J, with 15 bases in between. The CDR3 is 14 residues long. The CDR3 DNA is TGCGCCAGCAGCACCACCCAAGATGGGAACATTCAGTACTTC. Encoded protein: CASSTTQDGNIQYF. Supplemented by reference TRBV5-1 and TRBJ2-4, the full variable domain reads KAGVTQTPRYLIKTRGQQVTLSCSPISGHRSVSWYQQTPGQGLQFLFEYFSETQRNKGNFPGRFSGRQFSNSRSEMNVSTLELGDSALYLCASSTTQDGNIQYFGAGTRLSVL.

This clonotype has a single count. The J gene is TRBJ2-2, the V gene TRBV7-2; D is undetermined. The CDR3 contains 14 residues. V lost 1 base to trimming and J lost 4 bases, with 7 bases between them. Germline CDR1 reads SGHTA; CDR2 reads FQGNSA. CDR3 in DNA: TGTGCCAGCAGCTTAGTTACGGGCACCGGGGAGCTGTTTTTT. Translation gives CASSLVTGTGELFF.

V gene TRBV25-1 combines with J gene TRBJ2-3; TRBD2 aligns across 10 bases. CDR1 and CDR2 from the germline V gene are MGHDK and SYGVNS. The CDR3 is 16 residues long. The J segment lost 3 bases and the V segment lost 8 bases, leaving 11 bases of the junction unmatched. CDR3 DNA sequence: TGTGCCAGCTGTCCTGGGCTAGCGGGAGAGACAGATACGCAGTATTTT. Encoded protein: CASCPGLAGETDTQYF. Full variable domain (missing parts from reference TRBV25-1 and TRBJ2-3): EADIYQTPRYLVIGTGKKITLECSQTMGHDKMYWYQQDPGMELHLIHYSYGVNSTEKGDLSSESTVSRIRTEHFPLTLESARPSHTSQYLCASCPGLAGETDTQYFGPGTRLTVL.

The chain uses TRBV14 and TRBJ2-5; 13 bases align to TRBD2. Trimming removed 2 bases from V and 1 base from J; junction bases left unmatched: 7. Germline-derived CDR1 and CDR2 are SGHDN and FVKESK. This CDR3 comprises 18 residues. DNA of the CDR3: TGTGCCAGCAGCCAAACGAGGACTAGCGGGAGACCCCAAGAGACCCAGTACTTC. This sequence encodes CASSQTRTSGRPQETQYF.

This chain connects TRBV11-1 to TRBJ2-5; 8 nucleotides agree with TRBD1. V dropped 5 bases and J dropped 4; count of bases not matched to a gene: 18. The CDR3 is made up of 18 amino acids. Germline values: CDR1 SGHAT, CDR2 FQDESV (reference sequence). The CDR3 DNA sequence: TGTGCCAGCAGCCCACTTAGACCGGAGACAGGGGAAGGAGAGACCCAGTACTTC. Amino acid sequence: CASSPLRPETGEGETQYF. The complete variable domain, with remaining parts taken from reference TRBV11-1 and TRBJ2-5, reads EAEVAQSPRYKITEKSQAVAFWCDPISGHATLYWYRQILGQGPELLVQFQDESVVDDSQLPKDRFSAERLKGVDSTLKIQPAELGDSAMYLCASSPLRPETGEGETQYFGPGTRLLVL.

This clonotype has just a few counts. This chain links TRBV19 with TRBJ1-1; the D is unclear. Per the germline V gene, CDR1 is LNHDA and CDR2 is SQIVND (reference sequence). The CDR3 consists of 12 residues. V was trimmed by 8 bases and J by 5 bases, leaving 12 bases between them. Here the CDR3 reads CASLGGGTEAFF. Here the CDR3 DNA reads TGTGCCAGTTTGGGCGGTGGGACTGAAGCTTTCTTT.

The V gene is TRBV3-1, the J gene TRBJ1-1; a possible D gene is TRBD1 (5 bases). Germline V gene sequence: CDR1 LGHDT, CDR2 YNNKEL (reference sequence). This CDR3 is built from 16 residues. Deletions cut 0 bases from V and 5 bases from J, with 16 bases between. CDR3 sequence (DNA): TGTGCCAGCAGCCAAGAACTCCGGCCCCCAGGGACTGAAGCTTTCTTT. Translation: CASSQELRPPGTEAFF.

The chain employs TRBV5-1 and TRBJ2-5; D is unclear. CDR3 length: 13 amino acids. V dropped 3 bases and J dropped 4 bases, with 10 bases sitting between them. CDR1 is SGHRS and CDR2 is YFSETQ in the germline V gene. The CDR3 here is CASSSLFGETQYF. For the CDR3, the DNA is TGCGCCAGCAGCTCGCTCTTTGGAGAGACCCAGTACTTC.

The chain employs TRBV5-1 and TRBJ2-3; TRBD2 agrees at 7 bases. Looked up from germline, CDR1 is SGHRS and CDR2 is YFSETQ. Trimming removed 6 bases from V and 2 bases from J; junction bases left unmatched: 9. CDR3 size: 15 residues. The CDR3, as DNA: TGCGCCAGCACCCCCAGGGCGGGGGACACAGATACGCAGTATTTT. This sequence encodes CASTPRAGDTDTQYF.

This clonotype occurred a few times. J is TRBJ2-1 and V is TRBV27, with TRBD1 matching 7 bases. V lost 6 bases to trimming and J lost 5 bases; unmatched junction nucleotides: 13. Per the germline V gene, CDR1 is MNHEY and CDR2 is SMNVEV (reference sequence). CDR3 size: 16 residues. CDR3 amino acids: CASRDRGGWGNNEQFF. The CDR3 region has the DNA TGTGCCAGCAGAGATAGAGGGGGCTGGGGTAACAATGAGCAGTTCTTC.

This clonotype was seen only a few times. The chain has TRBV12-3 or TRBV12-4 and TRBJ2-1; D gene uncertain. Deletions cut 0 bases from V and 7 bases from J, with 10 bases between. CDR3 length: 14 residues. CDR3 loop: CASSLAASENEQFF. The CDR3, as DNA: TGTGCCAGCAGTTTAGCGGCCAGCGAGAATGAGCAGTTCTTC.

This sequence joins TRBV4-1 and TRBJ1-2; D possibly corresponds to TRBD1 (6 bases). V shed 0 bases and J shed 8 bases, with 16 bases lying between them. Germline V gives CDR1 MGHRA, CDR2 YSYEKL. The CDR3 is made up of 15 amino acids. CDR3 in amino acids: CASSQERGALYGYTF. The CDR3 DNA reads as TGCGCCAGCAGCCAAGAGCGGGGGGCATTATACGGCTACACCTTC.

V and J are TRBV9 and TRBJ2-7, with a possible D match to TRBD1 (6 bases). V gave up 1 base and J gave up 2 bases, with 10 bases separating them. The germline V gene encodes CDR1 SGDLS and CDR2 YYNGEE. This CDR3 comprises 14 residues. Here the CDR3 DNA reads TGTGCCAGCAGCGTACAGGGGCAGGCCTACGAGCAGTACTTC. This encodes CASSVQGQAYEQYF.

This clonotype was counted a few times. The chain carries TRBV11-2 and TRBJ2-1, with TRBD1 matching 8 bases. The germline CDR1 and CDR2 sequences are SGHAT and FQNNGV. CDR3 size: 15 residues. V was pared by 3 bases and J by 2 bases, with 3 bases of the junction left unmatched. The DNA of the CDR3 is TGTGCCAGCAGCTTCAGGGGGCCTACCTACAATGAGCAGTTCTTC. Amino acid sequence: CASSFRGPTYNEQFF.

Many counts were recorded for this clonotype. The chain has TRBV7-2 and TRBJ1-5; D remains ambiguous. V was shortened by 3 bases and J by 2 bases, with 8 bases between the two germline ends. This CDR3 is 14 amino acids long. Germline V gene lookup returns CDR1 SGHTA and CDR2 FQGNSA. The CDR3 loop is CASSFVQGNQPQHF. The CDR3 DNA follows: TGTGCCAGCAGCTTCGTCCAGGGCAATCAGCCCCAGCATTTT.

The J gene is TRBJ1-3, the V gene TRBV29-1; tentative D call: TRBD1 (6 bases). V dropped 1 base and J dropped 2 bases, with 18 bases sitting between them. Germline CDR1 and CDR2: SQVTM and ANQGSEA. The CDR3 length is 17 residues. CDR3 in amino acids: CSVEVGGHNWAGNTIYF. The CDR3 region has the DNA TGCAGCGTTGAAGTGGGGGGCCACAATTGGGCTGGAAACACCATATATTTT.

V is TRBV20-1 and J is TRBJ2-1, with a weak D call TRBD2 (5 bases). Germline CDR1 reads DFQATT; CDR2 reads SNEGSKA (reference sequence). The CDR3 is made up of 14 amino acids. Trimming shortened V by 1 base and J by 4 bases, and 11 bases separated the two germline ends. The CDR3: CSARVARRYNEQFF. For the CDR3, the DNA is TGCAGTGCTAGAGTGGCCCGGAGGTACAATGAGCAGTTCTTC.

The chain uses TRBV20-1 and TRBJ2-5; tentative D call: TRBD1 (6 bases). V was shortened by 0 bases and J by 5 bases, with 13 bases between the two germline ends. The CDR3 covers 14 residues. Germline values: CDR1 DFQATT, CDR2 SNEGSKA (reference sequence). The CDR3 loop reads CSARDEGVSETQYF. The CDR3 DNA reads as TGCAGTGCTAGAGATGAGGGGGTTTCGGAGACCCAGTACTTC.